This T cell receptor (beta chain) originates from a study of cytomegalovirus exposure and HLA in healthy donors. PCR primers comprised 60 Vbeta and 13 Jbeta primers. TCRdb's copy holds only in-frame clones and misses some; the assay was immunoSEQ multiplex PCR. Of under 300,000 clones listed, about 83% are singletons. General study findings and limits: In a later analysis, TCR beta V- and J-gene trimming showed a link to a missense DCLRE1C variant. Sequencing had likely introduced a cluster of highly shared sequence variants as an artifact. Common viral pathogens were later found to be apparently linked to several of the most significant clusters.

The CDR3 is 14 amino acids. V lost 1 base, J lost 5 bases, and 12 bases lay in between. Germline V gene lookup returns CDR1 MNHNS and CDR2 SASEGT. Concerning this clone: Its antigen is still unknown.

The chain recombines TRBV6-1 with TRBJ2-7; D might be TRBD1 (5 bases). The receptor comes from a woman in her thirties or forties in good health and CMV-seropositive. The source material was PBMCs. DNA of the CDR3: TGTGCCAGCAGTGAAGTGGGCAGGGTCCACGAGCAGTACTTC. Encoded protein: CASSEVGRVHEQYF.